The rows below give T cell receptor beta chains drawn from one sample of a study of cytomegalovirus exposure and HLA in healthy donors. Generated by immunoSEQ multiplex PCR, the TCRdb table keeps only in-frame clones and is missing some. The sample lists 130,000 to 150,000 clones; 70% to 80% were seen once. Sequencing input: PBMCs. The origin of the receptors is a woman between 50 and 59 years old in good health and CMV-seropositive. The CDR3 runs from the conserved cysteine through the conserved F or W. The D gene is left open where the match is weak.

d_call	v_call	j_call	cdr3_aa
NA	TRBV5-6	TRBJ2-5	CASSLVVSPGKETQYF
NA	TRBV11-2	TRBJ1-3	CASSPRTGTGNTIYF
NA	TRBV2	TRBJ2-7	CASSENFDGGEQYF
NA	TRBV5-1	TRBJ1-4	CASSSQGVGEKLFF
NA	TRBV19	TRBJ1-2	CASSIEFPRYGYTF
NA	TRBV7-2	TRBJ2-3	CASSPRGGAGTDTQYF
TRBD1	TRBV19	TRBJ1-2	CASTRGTGGNYGYTF
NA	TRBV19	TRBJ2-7	CASSTEGRVVGYEQYF
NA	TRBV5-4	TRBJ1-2	CASSLAGRYGYTF
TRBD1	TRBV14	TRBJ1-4	CASSHRDRGNEKLFF
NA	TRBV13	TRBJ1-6	CASSLSQSPLHF
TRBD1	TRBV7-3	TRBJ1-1	CASSYGQGNTEAFF
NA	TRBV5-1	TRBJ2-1	CASSDSGGTGDEQFF
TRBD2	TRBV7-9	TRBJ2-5	CASSLGSGPQETQYF
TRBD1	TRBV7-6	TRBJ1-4	CASSLGGGQGVEKLFF
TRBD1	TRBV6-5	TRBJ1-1	CASSYSRGQGMTEAFF
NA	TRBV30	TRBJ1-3	CAWSVTASGNTIYF
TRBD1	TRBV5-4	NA	CASSLDRGPYEQYF
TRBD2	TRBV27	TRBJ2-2	CASSSSGGAPGELFF
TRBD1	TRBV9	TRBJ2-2	CASSGLTGESGELFF
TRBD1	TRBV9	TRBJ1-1	CASSPQDRVENTEAFF
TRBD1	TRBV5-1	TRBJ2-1	CASSGGQTSYNEQFF
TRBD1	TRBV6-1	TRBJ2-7	CASRGQGPSYEQYF
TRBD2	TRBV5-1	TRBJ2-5	CASSRGLEGQETQYF
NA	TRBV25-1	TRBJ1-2	CASGGGGGYTF
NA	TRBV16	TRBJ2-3	CASSQRGGNTDTQYF
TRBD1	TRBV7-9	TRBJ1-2	CASSRTGTSYGYTF
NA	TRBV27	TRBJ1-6	CASSLTSSYNSPLHF
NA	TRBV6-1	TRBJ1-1	CASSRVIRRIGAFF
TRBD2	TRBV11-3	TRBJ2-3	CASSEGLAGGTDTQYF
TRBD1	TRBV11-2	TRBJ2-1	CASSSRQGPYNEQFF
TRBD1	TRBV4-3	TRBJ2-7	CASSQEPLQGANEQYF
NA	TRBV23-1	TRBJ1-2	CASSQLGGDGLRGYGYTF
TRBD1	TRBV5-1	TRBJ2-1	CASSLVAGGNEQFF
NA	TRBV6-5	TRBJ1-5	CASRQDRDNQPQHF
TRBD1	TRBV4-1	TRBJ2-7	CASSQGGQGAFYEQYF
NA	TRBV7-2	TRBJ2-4	CASSLSQGKNIQYF
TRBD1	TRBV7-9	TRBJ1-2	CASTRQGMVYGYTF
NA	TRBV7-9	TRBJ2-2	CASRKLGLANTGELFF
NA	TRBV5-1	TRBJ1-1	CASSLEGGNTEAFF
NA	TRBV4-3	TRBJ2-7	CASSQEQPGYEQYF
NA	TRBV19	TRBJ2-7	CASSIRQGYEQYF
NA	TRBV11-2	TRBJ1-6	CASSLGTDYNSPLHF
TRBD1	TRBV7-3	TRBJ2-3	CASNDRGLFTDTQYF
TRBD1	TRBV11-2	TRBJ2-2	CASSRGQMNTGELFF
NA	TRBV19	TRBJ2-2	CASSDTANTGELFF
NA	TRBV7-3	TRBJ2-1	CASSLTGGSSYNEQFF
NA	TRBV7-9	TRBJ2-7	CASSRQSSYEQYF
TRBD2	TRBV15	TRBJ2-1	CATSILSGSSYNEQFF
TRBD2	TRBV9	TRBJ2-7	CASSVAIRGGEQYF
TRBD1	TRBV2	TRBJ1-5	CASSGRTGLADQPQHF